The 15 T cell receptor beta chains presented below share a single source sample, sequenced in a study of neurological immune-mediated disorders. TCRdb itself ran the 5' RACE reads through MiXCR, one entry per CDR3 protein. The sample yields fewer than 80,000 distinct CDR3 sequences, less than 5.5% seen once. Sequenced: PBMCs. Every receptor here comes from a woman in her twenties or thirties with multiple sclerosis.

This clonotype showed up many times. The CDR3 coding sequence is TGCAGTGCAAGCGAGGACAGGGACACCTACGAGCAGTACTTC. The encoded protein is CSASEDRDTYEQYF. V is TRBV20-1 and J is TRBJ2-7; TRBD1 agrees at 8 bases. Germline V CDR1 and CDR2: DFQATT, SNEGSKA (reference sequence). The CDR3 is made up of 14 amino acids. J lost 2 bases, V lost 6 bases, and 9 bases had no gene match.

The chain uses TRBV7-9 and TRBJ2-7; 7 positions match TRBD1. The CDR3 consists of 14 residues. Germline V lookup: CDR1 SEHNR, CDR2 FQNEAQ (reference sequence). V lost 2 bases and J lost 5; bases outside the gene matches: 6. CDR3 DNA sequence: TGTGCCAGCAGCTTATTTCAAGGGGGCAACGAGCAGTACTTC. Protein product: CASSLFQGGNEQYF.

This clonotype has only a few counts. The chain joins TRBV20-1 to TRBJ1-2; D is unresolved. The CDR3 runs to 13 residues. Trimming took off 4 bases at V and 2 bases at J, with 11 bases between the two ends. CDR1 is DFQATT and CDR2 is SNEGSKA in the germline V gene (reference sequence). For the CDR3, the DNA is TGCAGTGCTAAGGGAAAGGCCAACTATGGCTACACCTTC. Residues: CSAKGKANYGYTF.

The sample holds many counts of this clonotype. This chain's CDR3 is CAISQLDPPYEQYF. CDR3 in DNA: TGTGCCATCAGCCAACTTGATCCCCCCTACGAGCAGTACTTC. The chain is built from TRBV10-3 and TRBJ2-7; D not certain. The CDR3 length is 14 residues. Deletions cut 6 bases from V and 2 bases from J, with 14 bases between. Germline V gives CDR1 ENHRY, CDR2 SYGVKD.

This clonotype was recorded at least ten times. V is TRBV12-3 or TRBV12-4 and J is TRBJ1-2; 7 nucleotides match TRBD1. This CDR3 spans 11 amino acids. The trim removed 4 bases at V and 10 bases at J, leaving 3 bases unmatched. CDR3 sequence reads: CASSSGQPYTF. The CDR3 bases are TGTGCCAGCAGTTCGGGACAGCCCTACACCTTC.

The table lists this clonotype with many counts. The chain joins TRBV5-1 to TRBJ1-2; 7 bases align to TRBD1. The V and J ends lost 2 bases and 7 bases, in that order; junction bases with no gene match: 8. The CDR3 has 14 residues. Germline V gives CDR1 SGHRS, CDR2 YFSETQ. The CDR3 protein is CASSLGGAGSGYTF. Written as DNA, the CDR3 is TGCGCCAGCAGCTTAGGGGGCGCGGGGTCTGGCTACACCTTC.

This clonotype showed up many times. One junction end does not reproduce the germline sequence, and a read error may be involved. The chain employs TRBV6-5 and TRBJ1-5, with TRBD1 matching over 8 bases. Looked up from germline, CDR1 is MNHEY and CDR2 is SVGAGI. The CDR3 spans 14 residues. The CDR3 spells CASGRQGAGQPQNF. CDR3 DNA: TGTGCCAGCGGACGGCAGGGGGCCGGGCAGCCCCAGAATTTT.

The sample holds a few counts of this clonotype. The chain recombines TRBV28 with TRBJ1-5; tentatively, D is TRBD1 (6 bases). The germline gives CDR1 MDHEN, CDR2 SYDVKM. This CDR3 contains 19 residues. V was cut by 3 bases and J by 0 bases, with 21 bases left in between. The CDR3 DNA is TGTGCCAGCAGTTTCCCGTTGAAGGGGGAGAACAATAGCAATCAGCCCCAGCATTTT. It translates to CASSFPLKGENNSNQPQHF.

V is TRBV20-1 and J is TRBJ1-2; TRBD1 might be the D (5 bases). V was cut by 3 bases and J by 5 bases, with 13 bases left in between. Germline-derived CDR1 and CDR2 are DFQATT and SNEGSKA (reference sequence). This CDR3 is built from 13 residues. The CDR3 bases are TGCAGTGCTAGCCCGCAGGGTTTTTATGGCTACACCTTC. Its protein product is CSASPQGFYGYTF.

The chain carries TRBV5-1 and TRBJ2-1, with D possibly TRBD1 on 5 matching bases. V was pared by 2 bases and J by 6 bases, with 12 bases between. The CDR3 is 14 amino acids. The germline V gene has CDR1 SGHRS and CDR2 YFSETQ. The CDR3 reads CASSFLDQGNEQFF. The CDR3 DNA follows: TGCGCCAGCAGCTTCCTAGATCAGGGCAATGAGCAGTTCTTC.

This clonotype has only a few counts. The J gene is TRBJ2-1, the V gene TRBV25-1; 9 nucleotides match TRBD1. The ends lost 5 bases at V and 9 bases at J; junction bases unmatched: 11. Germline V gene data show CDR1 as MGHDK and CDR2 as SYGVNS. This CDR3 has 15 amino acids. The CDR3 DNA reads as TGTGCCAGCAGTTCAAGAGGACAGGGGTGGGGTGAGCAGTTCTTC. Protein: CASSSRGQGWGEQFF.

The CDR3 region has the DNA TGTGCCAGCAGGTCCCTTTTTAATGAGCAGTTCTTC. This translates into CASRSLFNEQFF. The J gene is TRBJ2-1, the V gene TRBV5-6; D gene uncertain. This CDR3 contains 12 residues. The V gene's germline CDR1 is SGHDT and CDR2 YYEEEE. V lost 5 bases and J lost 7, with 10 bases in between.

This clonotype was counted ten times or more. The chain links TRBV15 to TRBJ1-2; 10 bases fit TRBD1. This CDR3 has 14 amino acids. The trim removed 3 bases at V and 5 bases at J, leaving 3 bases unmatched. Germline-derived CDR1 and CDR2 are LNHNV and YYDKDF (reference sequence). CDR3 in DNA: TGTGCCACCAGCAGGGACAGGGGGGAATATGGCTACACCTTC. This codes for CATSRDRGEYGYTF.

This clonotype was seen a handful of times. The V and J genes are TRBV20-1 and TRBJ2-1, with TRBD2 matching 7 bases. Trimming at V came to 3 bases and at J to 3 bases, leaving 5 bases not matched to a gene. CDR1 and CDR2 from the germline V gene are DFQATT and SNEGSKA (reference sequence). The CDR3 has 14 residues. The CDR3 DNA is TGCAGTGCTAGGTCCCTAGCGGACTACAATGAGCAGTTCTTC. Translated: CSARSLADYNEQFF.

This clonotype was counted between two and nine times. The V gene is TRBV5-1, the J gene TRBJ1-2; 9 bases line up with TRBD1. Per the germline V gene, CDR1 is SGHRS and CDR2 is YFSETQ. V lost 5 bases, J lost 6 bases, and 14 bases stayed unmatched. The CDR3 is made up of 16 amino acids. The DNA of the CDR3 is TGCGCCAGCAGTTCAGGACAGGGGAGGCGTGAGAATGGCTACACCTTC. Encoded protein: CASSSGQGRRENGYTF. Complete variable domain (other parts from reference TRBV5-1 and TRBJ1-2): KAGVTQTPRYLIKTRGQQVTLSCSPISGHRSVSWYQQTPGQGLQFLFEYFSETQRNKGNFPGRFSGRQFSNSRSEMNVSTLELGDSALYLCASSSGQGRRENGYTFGSGTRLTVV.